The T cell receptor (beta chain) described here comes from a study of cytomegalovirus exposure and HLA in healthy donors. Both 60 Vbeta primers and 13 Jbeta primers went into the PCR. Libraries were prepared by immunoSEQ multiplex PCR; TCRdb keeps only in-frame clonotypes and omits some of them. The table shows about 270,000 clones, with more than 55% occurring only once. The source material was PBMCs. This TCR came from a female donor in good health and CMV-seronegative.

The CDR3 DNA reads TGCGCCAGCAGCCCCCCGGGGGGAGCATACGAGCAGTACTTC. Protein: CASSPPGGAYEQYF. The chain links TRBV5-1 to TRBJ2-5; 7 bases map to TRBD2. The J call may be wrong; the DNA end is better matched by TRBJ2-7. Germline CDR1 reads SGHRS; CDR2 reads YFSETQ. This CDR3 is 14 amino acids long.